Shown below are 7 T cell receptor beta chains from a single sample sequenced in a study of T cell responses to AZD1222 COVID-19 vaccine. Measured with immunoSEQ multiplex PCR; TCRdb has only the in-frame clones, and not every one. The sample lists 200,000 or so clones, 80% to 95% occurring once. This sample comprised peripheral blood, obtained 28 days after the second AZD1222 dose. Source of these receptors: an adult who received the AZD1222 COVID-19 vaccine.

The CDR3 is CASSLGGVGNTIYF. The DNA for the CDR3 is TGCGCCAGCAGCTTGGGAGGGGTAGGAAACACCATATATTTT. This rearrangement joins TRBV5-1 to TRBJ1-3; weak D call: TRBD1 (5 bases). CDR1 is SGHRS, CDR2 YFSETQ, per germline. The CDR3 contains 14 residues. V lost 0 bases, J lost 4 bases, and 8 bases lay in between. The full variable domain, rest sourced from reference TRBV5-1 and TRBJ1-3, is KAGVTQTPRYLIKTRGQQVTLSCSPISGHRSVSWYQQTPGQGLQFLFEYFSETQRNKGNFPGRFSGRQFSNSRSEMNVSTLELGDSALYLCASSLGGVGNTIYFGEGSWLTVV.

CDR3 nucleotide sequence: TGTGCCAGCAGCCAAGACACCCTCCAGCCCCAGCATTTT. As protein: CASSQDTLQPQHF. The chain combines TRBV3-1 (or the pseudogene TRBV3-2) with TRBJ1-5; D gene ambiguous. V lost 0 bases and J 7 bases, leaving 7 bases between the germline ends. The CDR3 has 13 amino acids. Germline CDR1 and CDR2: LGHDT and YNNKEL (reference sequence).

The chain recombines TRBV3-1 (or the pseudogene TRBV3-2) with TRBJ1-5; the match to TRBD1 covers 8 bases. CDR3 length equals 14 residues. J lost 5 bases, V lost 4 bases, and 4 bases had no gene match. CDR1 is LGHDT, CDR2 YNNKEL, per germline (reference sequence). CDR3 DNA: TGTGCCAGCAGCCCCGGACAGGGTTATCAGCCCCAGCATTTT. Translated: CASSPGQGYQPQHF.

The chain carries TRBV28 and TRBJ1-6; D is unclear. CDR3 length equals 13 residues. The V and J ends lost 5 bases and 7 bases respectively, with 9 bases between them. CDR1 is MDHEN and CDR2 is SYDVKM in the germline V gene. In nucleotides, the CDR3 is TGTGCCAGCAGTGCGGGGAACAATTCACCCCTCCACTTT. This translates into CASSAGNNSPLHF.

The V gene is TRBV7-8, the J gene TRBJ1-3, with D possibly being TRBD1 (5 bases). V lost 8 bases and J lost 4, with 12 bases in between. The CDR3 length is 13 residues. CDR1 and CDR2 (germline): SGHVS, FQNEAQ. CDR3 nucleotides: TGTGCCAGCCAAGGGGCTGGCGGAAACACCATATATTTT. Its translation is CASQGAGGNTIYF.

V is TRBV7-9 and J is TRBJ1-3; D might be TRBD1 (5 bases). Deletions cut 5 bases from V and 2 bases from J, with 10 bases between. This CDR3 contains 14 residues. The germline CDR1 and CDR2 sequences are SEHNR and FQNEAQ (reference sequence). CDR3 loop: CASSPGHAGNTIYF. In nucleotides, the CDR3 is TGTGCCAGCAGCCCTGGACACGCTGGAAACACCATATATTTT.

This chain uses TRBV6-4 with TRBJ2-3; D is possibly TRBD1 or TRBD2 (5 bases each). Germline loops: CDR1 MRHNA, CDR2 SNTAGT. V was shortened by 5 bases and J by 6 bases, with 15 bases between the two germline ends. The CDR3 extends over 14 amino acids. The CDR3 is CASSTGTHSDTQYF. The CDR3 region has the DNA TGTGCCAGCAGTACCGGGACCCACTCGGATACGCAGTATTTT.